One sample yielded the 25 T cell receptor beta chains listed below, sequenced in a study of blood T cell repertoires in COVID-19. Measured with immunoSEQ multiplex PCR; TCRdb has only the in-frame clones, and not every one. The sample contains about 99,000 clones, around 83% of which appear only once. The sequencing input was peripheral blood. These receptors were taken from a woman aged 80 or over with active or convalescent COVID-19.

This chain joins TRBV7-3 and TRBJ2-2; maybe TRBD1 (5 bases). The V gene lost 6 bases and the J gene lost 6 bases, with 11 bases spanning the gap. Germline V gene data show CDR1 as SGHTA and CDR2 as FQGTGA. The CDR3 totals 13 residues. The chain's CDR3 is CASRSDSPGELFF. In DNA, the CDR3 is TGTGCCAGCAGGTCCGACAGTCCCGGGGAGCTGTTTTTT. The full variable domain, its missing parts supplied by reference TRBV7-3 and TRBJ2-2, is GAGVSQTPSNKVTEKGKYVELRCDPISGHTALYWYRQSLGQGPEFLIYFQGTGAADDSGLPNDRFFAVRPEGSVSTLKIQRTERGDSAVYLCASRSDSPGELFFGEGSRLTVL.

This clone was counted a few times. The chain uses TRBV5-6 and TRBJ2-7, with D perhaps TRBD1 (6 bases). The V gene's germline CDR1 is SGHDT and CDR2 YYEEEE. This CDR3 has 14 residues. Trimming left V 2 bases short and J 5 bases short, with 14 bases between. The CDR3 nucleotides are TGTGCCAGCAGCTTTTTAGGGACATCCAACGAGCAGTACTTC. This codes for CASSFLGTSNEQYF.

This clone was seen more than once but under ten times. The chain is built from TRBV6-2 or TRBV6-3 and TRBJ2-7, with 8 positions matching TRBD2. The CDR3 is 18 amino acids. Germline assignment: CDR1 MNHEY and CDR2 SVGEGT. The ends lost 5 bases at V and 2 bases at J; junction bases unmatched: 17. CDR3 DNA sequence: TGTGCCAGCAGTCCGATAACCTTAAGCGGGAGTCAGCCCTACGAGCAGTACTTC. It encodes CASSPITLSGSQPYEQYF.

V gene TRBV20-1 combines with J gene TRBJ2-1; D call uncertain. V was pared by 6 bases and J by 8 bases, with 11 bases between. The CDR3 is 11 amino acids. The germline CDR1 and CDR2 sequences are DFQATT and SNEGSKA (reference sequence). The CDR3 reads CSAVTSYEQFF. Here the CDR3 DNA reads TGCAGTGCCGTCACGAGTTATGAGCAGTTCTTC.

This chain links TRBV5-3 with TRBJ2-4; D call uncertain. TRBV5-3 is annotated as an ORF whose role is uncertain. This CDR3 spans 15 amino acids. V was shortened by 2 bases and J by 2 bases, with 11 bases between the two germline ends. The CDR3: CARSFESNSKNIQYF. The CDR3 DNA sequence: TGTGCCAGAAGCTTTGAGTCAAACTCCAAAAACATTCAGTACTTC.

This clone was counted at least ten times. This chain connects TRBV5-8 to TRBJ1-2; a possible D gene is TRBD1 (6 bases). CDR1 and CDR2 (germline): SGHTS, YDEGEE. V was clipped by 1 base and J by 7 bases, with 14 bases between them. The CDR3 sequence is 14 residues long. The CDR3 spells CASSLSRGIRGYTF. In nucleotides, the CDR3 is TGTGCCAGCAGCTTGTCCAGGGGAATTCGTGGCTACACCTTC.

The CDR3 sequence: CASSVNSGSYNEQFF. The CDR3 coding sequence is TGTGCCAGCAGCGTAAATAGCGGCTCCTACAATGAGCAGTTCTTC. The V call is TRBV9, the J call TRBJ2-1; D is perhaps TRBD2 (6 bases). The CDR3 contains 15 residues. V shed 1 base and J shed 0 bases, with 8 bases lying between them. CDR1 and CDR2 (germline): SGDLS, YYNGEE.

This clone has a count of ten or more. The chain employs TRBV5-1 and TRBJ1-2; D is unclear. The length of the CDR3 is 14 residues. Per the germline V gene, CDR1 is SGHRS and CDR2 is YFSETQ. V was trimmed by 4 bases and J by 3 bases, leaving 13 bases between them. This chain's CDR3 is CASSEEGLDYGYTF. In DNA form, the CDR3 reads TGCGCCAGCAGCGAGGAGGGCCTCGACTATGGCTACACCTTC.

The chain links TRBV7-2 to TRBJ2-6; D might be TRBD1 (6 bases). This CDR3 region has 19 residues. The germline CDR1 and CDR2 sequences are SGHTA and FQGNSA. Trimming took 5 bases from V and 0 from J, leaving 20 bases between them. The CDR3 here is CASSLAVTGSSSGANVLTF. The CDR3 DNA follows: TGTGCCAGCAGCCTTGCTGTCACAGGGTCCTCCTCTGGGGCCAACGTCCTGACTTTC.

V is TRBV7-2 and J is TRBJ1-1; a possible D gene is TRBD1 (5 bases). V was cut by 2 bases and J by 10 bases, with 11 bases left in between. The CDR3 loop spans 12 amino acids. Germline CDR1 and CDR2: SGHTA and FQGNSA. The CDR3 sequence: CASSLRGVGAFF. CDR3 sequence (DNA): TGTGCCAGCAGCTTACGGGGGGTGGGAGCTTTCTTT. The full variable domain, its missing parts supplied by reference TRBV7-2 and TRBJ1-1, is GAGVSQSPSNKVTEKGKDVELRCDPISGHTALYWYRQSLGQGLEFLIYFQGNSAPDKSGLPSDRFSAERTGGSVSTLTIQRTQQEDSAVYLCASSLRGVGAFFGQGTRLTVV.

The rearrangement uses TRBV6-5 and TRBJ1-2; possibly TRBD1 for D (5 bases). This CDR3 comprises 11 residues. The ends were cut back, 8 bases at V and 2 bases at J, with 6 bases in the middle. Germline-derived CDR1 and CDR2 are MNHEY and SVGAGI. Here the CDR3 reads CASRGNYGYTF. CDR3 DNA sequence: TGTGCCAGCCGGGGGAACTATGGCTACACCTTC.

The chain joins TRBV5-4 to TRBJ1-3, with D perhaps TRBD1 (5 bases). CDR1 and CDR2 from the germline V gene are SGHNT and YYREEE (reference sequence). V shed 4 bases and J shed 4 bases, with 12 bases lying between them. The CDR3 loop spans 14 amino acids. CDR3 coding DNA: TGTGCCAGCAGCCAGGGTAAGGGCGGAAACACCATATATTTT. This sequence encodes CASSQGKGGNTIYF.

V and J are TRBV18 and TRBJ2-4, with 10 bases that match TRBD1. V was pared by 2 bases and J by 0 bases, with 7 bases of the junction left unmatched. CDR3 length equals 18 residues. CDR1 is KGHSH, CDR2 LQKENI, per germline. Here the CDR3 reads CASSPGTGAKIAKNIQYF. CDR3 DNA sequence: TGTGCCAGCTCACCAGGGACAGGGGCCAAGATAGCCAAAAACATTCAGTACTTC.

This chain connects TRBV15 to TRBJ1-5; D is unresolved. The CDR3 is 13 residues long. Germline-derived CDR1 and CDR2 are LNHNV and YYDKDF (reference sequence). Trimming pared 8 bases from V and 5 bases from J, leaving 13 bases between. CDR3 loop: CATQGGRHQPQHF. CDR3 nucleotides: TGTGCCACCCAAGGAGGGCGGCATCAGCCCCAGCATTTT.

The genes are TRBV28 and TRBJ1-1; a possible D gene is TRBD1 (6 bases). Trimming removed 8 bases at V and 4 bases at J, with 14 bases between. The CDR3 covers 13 residues. Per the germline V gene, CDR1 is MDHEN and CDR2 is SYDVKM. The CDR3 loop reads CASLDRTTTEAFF. The CDR3 DNA follows: TGTGCCAGCCTTGACAGGACGACCACTGAAGCTTTCTTT. Together with reference TRBV28 and TRBJ1-1, the CDR3 gives the full variable domain: DVKVTQSSRYLVKRTGEKVFLECVQDMDHENMFWYRQDPGLGLRLIYFSYDVKMKEKGDIPEGYSVSREKKERFSLILESASTNQTSMYLCASLDRTTTEAFFGQGTRLTVV.

J is TRBJ1-3 and V is TRBV5-4; 7 nucleotides agree with TRBD1. There are 15 residues in the CDR3. The V segment lost 5 bases and the J segment 4 bases; nucleotides outside the gene matches: 9. Germline V gene sequence: CDR1 SGHNT, CDR2 YYREEE (reference sequence). The CDR3: CASRGDSLGGNTIYF. DNA for the CDR3: TGTGCCAGCAGGGGGGACAGTCTGGGCGGAAACACCATATATTTT.

The chain recombines TRBV6-6 with TRBJ1-2; 9 bases match TRBD1. The CDR3 is 13 residues long. After removal of 5 bases from V and 6 bases from J, the junction contained 4 bases not matched to a gene. Looked up from germline, CDR1 is MNHNY and CDR2 is SVGAGI (reference sequence). The CDR3 DNA is TGTGCCAGCAGTCCGACAGGGGGAGATGGCTACACCTTC. Protein: CASSPTGGDGYTF.

This clone came up once. This rearrangement joins TRBV18 to TRBJ1-3; D unresolved. Deletions cut 3 bases from V and 1 base from J, with 16 bases between. CDR1 and CDR2 from the germline V gene are KGHSH and LQKENI. The CDR3 contains 17 residues. This CDR3 is CASSPTLVPESGNTIYF. The CDR3 bases are TGTGCCAGCTCACCGACTTTGGTACCCGAGTCTGGAAACACCATATATTTT.

The gene calls are TRBV5-1 and TRBJ2-1; 11 bases agree with TRBD1. This CDR3 comprises 15 residues. Germline assignment: CDR1 SGHRS and CDR2 YFSETQ. The V gene end was trimmed by 7 bases and the J gene end by 8 bases; junction bases not matched to a gene: 11. The CDR3 is CASFAGTGGWDEQFF. CDR3 DNA: TGCGCCAGCTTCGCCGGGACAGGGGGGTGGGATGAGCAGTTCTTC. The full variable domain, completed using reference TRBV5-1 and TRBJ2-1, is KAGVTQTPRYLIKTRGQQVTLSCSPISGHRSVSWYQQTPGQGLQFLFEYFSETQRNKGNFPGRFSGRQFSNSRSEMNVSTLELGDSALYLCASFAGTGGWDEQFFGPGTRLTVL.

A single count supports this clone. The rearrangement uses TRBV16 and TRBJ1-3; unclear D gene. This CDR3 is built from 13 residues. CDR1 is KGHSY and CDR2 is FQNENV in the germline V gene. Trimming took 5 bases from V and 4 from J, leaving 9 bases between them. DNA for the CDR3: TGTGCCAGCAGCAGAAGCAGGGGAAACACCATATATTTT. Protein: CASSRSRGNTIYF.

The CDR3 is CASIYPGGTEAFF. The CDR3 DNA is TGTGCCAGCATCTATCCAGGGGGCACTGAAGCTTTCTTT. This chain joins TRBV5-4 and TRBJ1-1; 7 bases are shared with TRBD1. V lost 6 bases to trimming and J lost 4 bases; unmatched junction nucleotides: 6. In germline, CDR1 is SGHNT, CDR2 YYREEE (reference sequence). The CDR3 is 13 amino acids.

In nucleotides, the CDR3 is TGTGCCAGCAGCCCATCGCGAGAACAGCCCCAGCATTTT. This gives the protein CASSPSREQPQHF. The chain couples TRBV5-6 to TRBJ1-5; D call uncertain. V lost 4 bases and J lost 7, with 12 bases in between. The CDR3 is 13 amino acids. Germline V gene sequence: CDR1 SGHDT, CDR2 YYEEEE.

This clone was counted only a few times. The CDR3 nucleotides read TGTGCCACTACTGCGAGTCCCGACACTGAAGCTTTCTTT. Amino acids: CATTASPDTEAFF. The chain carries TRBV15 and TRBJ1-1, with no clear D. In germline, CDR1 is LNHNV, CDR2 YYDKDF (reference sequence). Trimming removed 9 bases at V and 3 bases at J, with 14 bases between. The CDR3 runs to 13 residues.

The rearrangement links TRBV2 to TRBJ1-5; D remains unclear. V lost 2 bases, J lost 6 bases, and 14 bases lay in between. The germline gives CDR1 SNHLY, CDR2 FYNNEI. This CDR3 has 15 amino acids. CDR3 DNA sequence: TGTGCCAGCAGTGAAAGGCGGATCTTGGGTCAGCCCCAGCATTTT. Translated: CASSERRILGQPQHF.

The CDR3 region is CASSFWQANSYEQYF. In DNA form, the CDR3 reads TGTGCCAGCAGCTTTTGGCAGGCGAACTCCTACGAGCAGTACTTC. This chain joins TRBV5-4 and TRBJ2-7, with D hard to call. V was shortened by 2 bases and J by 0 bases, with 12 bases between the two germline ends. This CDR3 has 15 residues. Germline V gene data show CDR1 as SGHNT and CDR2 as YYREEE (reference sequence).